One sample yielded the 8 T cell receptor beta chains listed below, sequenced in a study of CD8 T cells in ankylosing spondylitis. TCRdb itself ran the 5' RACE reads through MiXCR, one entry per CDR3 protein. The table lists about 360,000 distinct CDR3 sequences, roughly 20% of them singletons. Sequencing used blood, either unsorted or a sorted T cell fraction (not recorded which). These receptors came from a male donor with ankylosing spondylitis or in good health (not recorded which).

The chain's CDR3 is CASTSTGTYEQYF. As DNA, the CDR3 is TGTGCCAGCACCTCTACAGGGACCTACGAGCAGTACTTC. This chain joins TRBV16 and TRBJ2-7; the D gene is possibly TRBD1 (6 bases). Trimming pared 7 bases from V and 2 bases from J, leaving 12 bases between. Germline loops: CDR1 KGHSY, CDR2 FQNENV. The CDR3 spans 13 residues. The variable domain in full, completed from reference TRBV16 and TRBJ2-7, reads GEEVAQTPKHLVRGEGQKAKLYCAPIKGHSYVFWYQQVLKNEFKFLISFQNENVFDETGMPKERFSAKCLPNSPCSLEIQATKLEDSAVYFCASTSTGTYEQYFGPGTRLTVT.

This clonotype appeared a few times. The chain employs TRBV5-1 and TRBJ2-7, with 13 bases matching TRBD2. V lost 1 base and J lost 10; bases outside the gene matches: 8. Germline V gives CDR1 SGHRS, CDR2 YFSETQ. This CDR3 is built from 15 residues. DNA for the CDR3: TGCGCCAGCAGCTTGTACGGACTAGCGGGGGAAGATCAGTACTTC. Translated, it gives CASSLYGLAGEDQYF.

A few counts support this clonotype. The chain links TRBV28 to TRBJ2-7; no reliable D call. CDR1 and CDR2 (germline): MDHEN, SYDVKM. V was pared by 8 bases and J by 2 bases, with 19 bases between. The length of the CDR3 is 15 residues. For the CDR3, the DNA is TGTGCCAGCCGTACCCCCGAGTACACCACCTACGAGCAGTACTTC. Protein sequence: CASRTPEYTTYEQYF. Variable domain in full (rest from reference TRBV28 and TRBJ2-7): DVKVTQSSRYLVKRTGEKVFLECVQDMDHENMFWYRQDPGLGLRLIYFSYDVKMKEKGDIPEGYSVSREKKERFSLILESASTNQTSMYLCASRTPEYTTYEQYFGPGTRLTVT.

This clonotype occurred a few times. The chain combines TRBV7-6 with TRBJ2-3, with D unresolved. The CDR3 extends over 14 amino acids. V was pared by 4 bases and J by 1 base, with 9 bases between. In germline, CDR1 is SGHVS, CDR2 FNYEAQ. CDR3 DNA sequence: TGTGCCAGCAGCTGGGGTGGTGGCACAGATACGCAGTATTTT. Protein product: CASSWGGGTDTQYF.

The table lists this clonotype with many counts. The chain carries TRBV12-3 or TRBV12-4 and TRBJ2-1; a weak D match, TRBD1 (6 bases). Trimming took 4 bases from V and 5 from J, leaving 15 bases between them. This CDR3 is 15 amino acids long. Here the CDR3 DNA reads TGTGCCAGCAGTTATTTTGGGACACTTAACAATGAGCAGTTCTTC. Its protein is CASSYFGTLNNEQFF.

The chain couples TRBV10-3 to TRBJ2-7, with 9 bases that match TRBD1. Germline lookup yields CDR1 ENHRY and CDR2 SYGVKD. This CDR3 comprises 15 residues. V dropped 6 bases and J dropped 1; count of bases not matched to a gene: 7. CDR3 amino acids: CAISFGQGSSYEQYF. CDR3 bases: TGTGCCATCAGCTTCGGACAGGGGAGTTCCTACGAGCAGTACTTC.

The rearrangement uses TRBV12-3 or TRBV12-4 and TRBJ2-7; 9 bases are shared with TRBD1. With V trimmed by 5 bases and J by 6 bases, 20 bases remained unmatched. This CDR3 is built from 18 residues. This CDR3 reads CASSDLRSVGTGLFEQYF. CDR3 bases: TGTGCCAGCAGTGACCTTCGGTCGGTCGGGACAGGGCTCTTCGAGCAGTACTTC.

This clonotype appeared once. This sequence joins TRBV4-1 and TRBJ2-7, with D possibly being TRBD1 (5 bases). Trimming pared 1 base from V and 2 bases from J, leaving 9 bases between. Germline CDR1 reads MGHRA; CDR2 reads YSYEKL. The CDR3 consists of 14 residues. The DNA of the CDR3 is TGCGCCAGCAGCCAAGTTCCAGGGACCTACGAGCAGTACTTC. As protein: CASSQVPGTYEQYF.